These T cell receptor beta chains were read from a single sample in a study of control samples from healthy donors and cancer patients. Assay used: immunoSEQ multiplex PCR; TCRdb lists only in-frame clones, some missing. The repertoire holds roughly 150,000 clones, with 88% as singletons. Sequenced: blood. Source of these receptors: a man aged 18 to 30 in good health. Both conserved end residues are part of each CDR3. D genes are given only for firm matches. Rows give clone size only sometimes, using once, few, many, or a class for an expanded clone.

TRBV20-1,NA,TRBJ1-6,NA,CSAGGSSPLHF,TGCAGTGCCGGAGGGAGCTCACCCCTCCACTTT
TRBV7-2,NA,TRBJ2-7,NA,CASSLHAGSMNEQYF,TGTGCCAGCAGCTTACATGCGGGGAGCATGAACGAGCAGTACTTC
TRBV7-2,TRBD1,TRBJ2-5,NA,CASSPHGQGQETQYF,TGTGCCAGCAGCCCCCACGGACAGGGCCAAGAGACCCAGTACTTC
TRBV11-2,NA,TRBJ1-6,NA,CASSLVPGLNSPLHF,TGTGCCAGCAGCTTAGTCCCAGGGTTGAATTCACCCCTCCACTTT
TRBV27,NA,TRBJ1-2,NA,CASSLSTTRGGGYTF,TGTGCCAGCAGTTTGTCGACCACCCGAGGAGGGGGCTACACCTTC
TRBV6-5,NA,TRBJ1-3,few,CASRESAGNTIYF,TGTGCCAGCAGGGAGAGCGCAGGAAACACCATATATTTT
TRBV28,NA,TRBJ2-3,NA,CASSLGGLTSTDTQYF,TGTGCCAGCAGTTTAGGGGGGCTAACTAGCACAGATACGCAGTATTTT
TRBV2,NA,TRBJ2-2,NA,CARQRGAGTGELFF,TGTGCCCGACAACGGGGGGCGGGCACCGGGGAGCTGTTTTTT
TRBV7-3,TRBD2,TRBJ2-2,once,CASSLRVSGGNTGELFF,TGTGCCAGCAGCTTAAGAGTTAGCGGGGGGAACACCGGGGAGCTGTTTTTT
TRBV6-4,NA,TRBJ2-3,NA,CASSASPRGGDTQYF,TGTGCCAGCAGTGCCTCTCCTCGCGGGGGCGATACGCAGTATTTT
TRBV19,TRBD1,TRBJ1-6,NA,CASSPGQGANPYNSPLHF,TGTGCCAGTAGCCCAGGACAGGGGGCGAATCCATATAATTCACCCCTCCACTTT
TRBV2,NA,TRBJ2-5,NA,CASSEAMGQETQYF,TGTGCCAGCAGTGAAGCGATGGGACAAGAGACCCAGTACTTC
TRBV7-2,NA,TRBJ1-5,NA,CASSRVANQPQHF,TGTGCCAGCAGCCGGGTGGCTAATCAGCCCCAGCATTTT
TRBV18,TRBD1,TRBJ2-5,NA,CASSLRTGEGETQYF,TGTGCCAGCTCACTCCGGACAGGGGAGGGAGAGACCCAGTACTTC
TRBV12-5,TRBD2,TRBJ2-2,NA,CASGLVTSGGRSPGELFF,TGTGCTAGTGGTTTGGTAACTAGCGGGGGACGCTCCCCCGGGGAGCTGTTTTTT
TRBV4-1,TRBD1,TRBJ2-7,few,CASSQGQQINYEQYF,TGCGCCAGCAGCCAGGGACAGCAGATAAACTACGAGCAGTACTTC
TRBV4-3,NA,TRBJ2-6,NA,CASSHTTEGLESGANVLTF,TGCGCCAGCAGCCATACAACGGAGGGACTGGAGTCTGGGGCCAACGTCCTGACTTTC
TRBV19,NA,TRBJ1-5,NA,CASTLSAEWSNQPQHF,TGTGCCAGTACCCTCTCCGCGGAGTGGAGCAATCAGCCCCAGCATTTT
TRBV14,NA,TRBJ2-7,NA,CASSQDLLPEQYF,TGTGCCAGCAGCCAAGACCTCCTCCCCGAGCAGTACTTC
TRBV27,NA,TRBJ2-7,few,CASSLGRTYEQYF,TGTGCCAGCAGTCTCGGACGGACCTACGAGCAGTACTTC
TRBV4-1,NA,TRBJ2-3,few,CASSQEVNGNTDTQYF,TGCGCCAGCAGCCAAGAAGTAAACGGAAACACAGATACGCAGTATTTT
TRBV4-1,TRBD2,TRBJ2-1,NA,CASSPVGEGSYNEQFF,TGCGCCAGCAGCCCAGTCGGGGAGGGCTCCTACAATGAGCAGTTCTTC
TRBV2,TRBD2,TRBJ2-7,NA,CASSGLDVPYEQYF,TGTGCCAGCAGCGGACTAGACGTCCCCTACGAGCAGTACTTC
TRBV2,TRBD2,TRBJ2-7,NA,CASRRTSGGALRYEQYF,TGTGCCAGCAGAAGGACTAGCGGGGGGGCCCTCCGCTACGAGCAGTACTTC
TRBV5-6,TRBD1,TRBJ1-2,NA,CASSFQGANYGYTF,TGTGCCAGCAGCTTCCAGGGGGCTAACTATGGCTACACCTTC
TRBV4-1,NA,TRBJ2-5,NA,CASSPTAAKETQYF,TGCGCCAGCAGCCCCACGGCGGCAAAAGAGACCCAGTACTTC
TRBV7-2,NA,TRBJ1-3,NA,CASSLAVPGRNTIYF,TGTGCCAGCAGCTTAGCGGTGCCAGGAAGAAACACCATATATTTT
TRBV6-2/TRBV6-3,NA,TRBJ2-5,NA,CASSYGGETQYF,TGTGCCAGCAGTTACGGGGGAGAGACCCAGTACTTC
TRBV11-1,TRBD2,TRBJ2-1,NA,CASTGTSAYNEQFF,TGTGCCAGCACCGGGACTAGCGCCTACAATGAGCAGTTCTTC
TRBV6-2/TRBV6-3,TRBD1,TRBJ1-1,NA,CASSARGQGLNTEAFF,TGTGCCAGCAGTGCCCGGGGACAGGGTTTGAACACTGAAGCTTTCTTT
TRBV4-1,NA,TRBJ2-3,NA,CASSQVGGGTNTQYF,TGCGCCAGCAGCCAAGTGGGCGGGGGCACAAATACGCAGTATTTT
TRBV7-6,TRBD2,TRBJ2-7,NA,CASSGTSGPRHEQYF,TGTGCCAGCAGCGGCACTAGCGGGCCCAGGCACGAGCAGTACTTC
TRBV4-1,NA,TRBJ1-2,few,CASSPLAEPGYGYTF,TGCGCCAGCAGCCCTCTGGCCGAGCCAGGGTATGGCTACACCTTC
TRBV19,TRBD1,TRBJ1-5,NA,CASSTAVAGGGQPQHF,TGTGCCAGTAGTACCGCAGTGGCAGGGGGCGGTCAGCCCCAGCATTTT
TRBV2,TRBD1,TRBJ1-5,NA,CASWTGAMFQPQHF,TGTGCCAGCTGGACAGGGGCCATGTTTCAGCCCCAGCATTTT
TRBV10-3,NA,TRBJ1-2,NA,CAIRTDGQGGGYTF,TGTGCCATCAGGACGGACGGCCAAGGTGGTGGCTACACCTTC
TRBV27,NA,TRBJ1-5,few,CASSLSWSLITHQPQHF,TGTGCCAGCAGTTTATCGTGGAGCCTTATCACCCATCAGCCCCAGCATTTT
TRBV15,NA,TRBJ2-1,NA,CATRTPGGYNEQFF,TGTGCCACCAGAACCCCTGGGGGCTACAATGAGCAGTTCTTC
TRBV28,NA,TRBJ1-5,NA,CASRNGGDSNQPQHF,TGTGCCAGCAGAAACGGGGGAGATAGCAATCAGCCCCAGCATTTT
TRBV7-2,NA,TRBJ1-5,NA,CASSLGHVQGNQPQHF,TGTGCCAGCAGCTTAGGCCATGTCCAGGGGAATCAGCCCCAGCATTTT
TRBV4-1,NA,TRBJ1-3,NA,CASSQRTSRQRSGNTIYF,TGCGCCAGCAGCCAACGAACCTCCAGACAGCGCTCTGGAAACACCATATATTTT
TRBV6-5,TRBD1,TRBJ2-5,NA,CASRTGGVQETQYF,TGTGCCAGCAGAACAGGGGGAGTACAAGAGACCCAGTACTTC
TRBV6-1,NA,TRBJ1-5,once,CASSEFPNYSNQPQHF,TGTGCCAGCAGTGAATTTCCGAATTATAGCAATCAGCCCCAGCATTTT
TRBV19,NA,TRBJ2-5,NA,CASSIGLAGAGETQYF,TGTGCCAGTAGTATAGGGTTGGCGGGGGCTGGGGAGACCCAGTACTTC
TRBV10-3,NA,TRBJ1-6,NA,CAISADSPNNSPLHF,TGTGCCATCAGTGCTGACAGCCCGAATAATTCACCCCTCCACTTT
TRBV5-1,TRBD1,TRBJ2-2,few,CASSSGGLNTGELFF,TGCGCCAGCAGCTCAGGGGGCCTTAACACCGGGGAGCTGTTTTTT
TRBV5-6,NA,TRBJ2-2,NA,CASSLAWVGSNTGELFF,TGTGCCAGCAGCTTGGCCTGGGTGGGCTCGAACACCGGGGAGCTGTTTTTT
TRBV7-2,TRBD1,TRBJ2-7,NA,CASSSQGAGSYEQYF,TGTGCCAGCAGCTCTCAGGGGGCAGGCTCCTACGAGCAGTACTTC
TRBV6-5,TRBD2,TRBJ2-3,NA,CASLASGDTDTQYF,TGTGCCAGCCTGGCTAGCGGGGACACAGATACGCAGTATTTT
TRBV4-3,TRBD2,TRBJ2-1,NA,CASSQEAGQGEGYNEQFF,TGCGCCAGCAGCCAAGAAGCGGGGCAGGGAGAAGGCTACAATGAGCAGTTCTTC
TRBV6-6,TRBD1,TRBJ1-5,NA,CAEQQGAGQPQHF,TGTGCCGAACAACAGGGGGCCGGTCAGCCCCAGCATTTT
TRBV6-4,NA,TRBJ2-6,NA,CASSESYSESGANVLTF,TGTGCCAGCAGTGAATCCTACTCCGAATCTGGGGCCAACGTCCTGACTTTC
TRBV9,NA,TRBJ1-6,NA,CASSGTSGYNSPLHF,TGTGCCAGCAGCGGGACCAGTGGTTATAATTCACCCCTCCACTTT
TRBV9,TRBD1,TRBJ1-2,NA,CASSATGINYGYTF,TGTGCCAGCAGCGCGACAGGGATTAACTATGGCTACACCTTC